This TCR beta chain was identified in a study of blood T cell repertoires in COVID-19. Study-level background: Samples representing acute and convalescent COVID-19 were sourced from the United States, Italy and Spain. From T cells, B-cell-depleted T cells, or PBMCs came the material, which was cDNA or gDNA.

V gave up 7 bases and J gave up 4 bases, with 14 bases separating them. Per germline, CDR1 LNHDA and CDR2 SQIVND (reference sequence). The CDR3 contains 13 residues. Per the original data handling: Quantification of nucleated cells was approximated via reference gene primer amplification. Sequenced by immunoSEQ multiplex PCR; TCRdb stores in-frame clones only, minus some. V and J calls plus clone size are reproduced from that table; the DNA served to infer D and trimming. The sample includes about 87,000 clones, about 85% of them seen just once. The receptor was derived from an elderly woman with COVID-19, enrolled during active disease. The specimen sequenced was peripheral blood. The V call is TRBV19, the J call TRBJ2-7; weak D call: TRBD2 (6 bases). CDR3 in DNA: TGTGCCAGTACCGGGGGACCGGGATACGAGCAGTACTTC. It encodes CASTGGPGYEQYF.